This T cell receptor (beta chain) was identified in a study of blood T cell repertoires in COVID-19. Study-wide background: The United States, Italy and Spain were the sources of the acute and convalescent COVID-19 samples. In each case, the material was cDNA or gDNA derived from T cells, B-cell-depleted T cells, or PBMCs.

Trimming left V 3 bases short and J 2 bases short, with 11 bases between. The CDR3 sequence is 15 residues long. Germline CDR1 reads SGHAT; CDR2 reads FQNNGV. Authors' analysis steps: Amplified reference gene primers provided the basis for estimating nucleated cell counts. Using immunoSEQ multiplex PCR, the repertoire was profiled, and TCRdb retains in-frame clones only, with some absent. The V and J calls and clone size are taken from that table; D and trimming were inferred from the DNA. The repertoire includes over 45,000 clones, roughly nine tenths of them detected once, and under 6.5% sits in the top ten.

The rearrangement joins TRBV11-2 to TRBJ1-3; a weak D match, TRBD1 (5 bases). The sequencing sample was made of peripheral blood. This clonotype was sampled from an older man with acute or convalescent COVID-19. CDR3 amino acids: CASSFSTVPGNTIYF. DNA of the CDR3: TGTGCCAGCAGCTTCTCGACAGTCCCTGGAAACACCATATATTTT.